The entry below describes one TCR beta chain. No antigen is known for it. The data belong to a study of a mutant IDH1 vaccine in newly diagnosed glioma. Clones were sequenced by immunoSEQ multiplex PCR, and TCRdb holds only the in-frame ones, with some missing. The sample consists of some 120,000 clones, 80% of them appearing once. The CDR3 extends over 14 amino acids. V shed 4 bases and J shed 5 bases, with 14 bases lying between them. From germline, CDR1 is ENHRY and CDR2 SYGVKD. The time point is: week 11, during vaccination. Every vaccine dose comprised 300 ug of mutant IDH1 20-mer peptide plus topical imiquimod.

This TCR came from a man in his forties with glioma. The sample in question was PBMCs, obtained from a glioma patient whose treatment included an IDH1 peptide vaccine. This chain links TRBV10-3 with TRBJ1-1; D remains unclear. CDR3 nucleotides: TGTGCCATCAGTGGGGGAACACTGAGTACTGAAGCTTTCTTT. It translates to CAISGGTLSTEAFF.